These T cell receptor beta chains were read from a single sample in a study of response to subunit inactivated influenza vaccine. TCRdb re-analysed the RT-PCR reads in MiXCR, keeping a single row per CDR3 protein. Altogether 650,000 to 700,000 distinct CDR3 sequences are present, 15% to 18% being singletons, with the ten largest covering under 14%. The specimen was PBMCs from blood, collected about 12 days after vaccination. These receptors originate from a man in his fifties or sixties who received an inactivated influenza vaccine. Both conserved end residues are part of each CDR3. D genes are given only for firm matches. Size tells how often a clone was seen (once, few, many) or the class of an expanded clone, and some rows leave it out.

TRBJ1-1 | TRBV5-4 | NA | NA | CASSKPGTPNTEAFF | TGTGCCAGCAGTAAACCCGGGACACCCAACACTGAAGCTTTCTTT
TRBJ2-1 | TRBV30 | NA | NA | CAWSLRVEQFF | TGTGCCTGGAGCCTCCGGGTTGAGCAGTTCTTC
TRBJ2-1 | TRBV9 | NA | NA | CASSVTPPGNEQFF | TGTGCCAGCAGCGTAACCCCCCCTGGTAATGAGCAGTTCTTC
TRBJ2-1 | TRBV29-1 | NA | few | CSVGTRVGYNEQFF | TGCAGCGTTGGAACGCGGGTTGGCTACAATGAGCAGTTCTTC
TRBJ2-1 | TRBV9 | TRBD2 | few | CASSVVASGSDEQFF | TGTGCCAGCAGCGTAGTGGCTAGCGGGAGTGATGAGCAGTTCTTC
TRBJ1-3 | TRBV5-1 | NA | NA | CASSFGILSGNTIYF | TGCGCCAGCAGCTTCGGAATTTTGTCTGGAAACACCATATATTTT
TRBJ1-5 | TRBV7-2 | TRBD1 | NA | CASRLDRGTDTQHF | TGTGCCAGCAGATTGGACAGGGGCACAGATACGCAGCATTTT
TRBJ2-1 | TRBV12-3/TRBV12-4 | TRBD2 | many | CASSPLTSNNNEQFF | TGTGCCAGCAGCCCCTTGACTAGCAATAACAATGAGCAGTTCTTC
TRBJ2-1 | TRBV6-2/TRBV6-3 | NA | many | CASSYRVNEQFF | TGTGCCAGCAGTTACAGGGTAAATGAGCAGTTCTTC
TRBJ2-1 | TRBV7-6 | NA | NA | CASSPEGRGLTYNEQFF | TGTGCCAGCAGCCCGGAGGGACGGGGGCTTACCTACAATGAGCAGTTCTTC
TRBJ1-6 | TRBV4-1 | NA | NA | CASSQVGSPLHF | TGCGCCAGCAGCCAAGTTGGTTCACCCCTCCACTTT
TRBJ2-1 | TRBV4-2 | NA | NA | CASSQDLGEQFF | TGTGCCAGCAGCCAAGATCTGGGGGAGCAGTTCTTC
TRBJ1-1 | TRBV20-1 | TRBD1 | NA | CSARDGQGLREAFF | TGCAGTGCTAGAGACGGACAGGGGTTAAGGGAAGCTTTCTTT
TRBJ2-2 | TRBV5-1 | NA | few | CASSLSGAYTGELFF | TGCGCCAGCAGCTTATCAGGGGCTTACACCGGGGAGCTGTTTTTT
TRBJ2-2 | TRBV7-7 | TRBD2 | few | CASSPTLASGTTGELFF | TGTGCCAGCAGCCCCACCCTGGCTAGCGGGACCACCGGGGAGCTGTTTTTT
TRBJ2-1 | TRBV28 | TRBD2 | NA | CASSFISPMGGLGEQFF | TGTGCCAGCAGTTTCATTTCCCCGATGGGGGGGTTAGGGGAGCAGTTCTTC
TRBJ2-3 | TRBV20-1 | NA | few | CSARDPGNSPDTQYF | TGCAGTGCTAGAGATCCTGGGAATAGTCCAGATACGCAGTATTTT
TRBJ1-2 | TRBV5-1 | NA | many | CASSPGAMWDGYTF | TGCGCCAGCAGCCCAGGGGCAATGTGGGATGGCTACACCTTC
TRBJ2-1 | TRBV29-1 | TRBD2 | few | CSVEREIAGGGEQFF | TGCAGCGTTGAAAGGGAGATAGCGGGGGGGGGTGAGCAGTTCTTC
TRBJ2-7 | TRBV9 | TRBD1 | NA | CASSVGQGASEQYF | TGTGCCAGCAGCGTAGGCCAGGGGGCGAGCGAGCAGTACTTC
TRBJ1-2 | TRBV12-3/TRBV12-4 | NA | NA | CASSSLAMSGYTF | TGTGCCAGCAGTTCCCTAGCTATGTCGGGCTACACCTTC
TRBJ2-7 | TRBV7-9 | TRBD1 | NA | CASSRQKQGTYEQYF | TGTGCCAGCAGCCGTCAGAAACAGGGGACCTACGAGCAGTACTTC
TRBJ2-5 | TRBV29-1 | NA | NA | CSVVRGGETQYF | TGCAGCGTTGTAAGAGGGGGAGAGACCCAGTACTTC
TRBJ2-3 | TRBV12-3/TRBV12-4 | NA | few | CASGRSNTQYF | TGTGCCAGCGGCAGATCAAATACGCAGTATTTT
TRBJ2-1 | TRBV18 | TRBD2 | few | CASSPPGLAGGYNEQFF | TGTGCCAGCTCACCACCGGGACTAGCGGGAGGGTACAATGAGCAGTTCTTC
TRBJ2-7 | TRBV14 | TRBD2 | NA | CASSQQFRLAGEFGQYF | TGTGCCAGCAGCCAACAGTTTCGCCTAGCGGGGGAGTTCGGGCAGTACTTC
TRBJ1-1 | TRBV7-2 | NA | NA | CASSFRRGDTEAFF | TGTGCCAGCAGCTTTAGACGGGGCGACACTGAAGCTTTCTTT
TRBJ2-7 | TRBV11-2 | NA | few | CATRDPGRTYEQYF | TGTGCCACCAGGGATCCGGGGCGCACCTACGAGCAGTACTTC
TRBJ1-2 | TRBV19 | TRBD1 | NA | CASSRDRTYYGYTF | TGTGCCAGTAGCCGGGACAGGACTTACTATGGCTACACCTTC
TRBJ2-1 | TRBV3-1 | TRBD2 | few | CASSHFLAGVYNEQFF | TGTGCCAGCAGCCATTTCCTAGCGGGGGTCTACAATGAGCAGTTCTTC
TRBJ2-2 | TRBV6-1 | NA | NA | CASTSPGRVQLNTGELFF | TGTGCCAGCACATCTCCGGGCAGGGTACAACTGAACACCGGGGAGCTGTTTTTT
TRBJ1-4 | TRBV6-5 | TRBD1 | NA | CASSYSGGWNEKLFF | TGTGCCAGCAGTTATTCAGGGGGCTGGAATGAAAAACTGTTTTTT
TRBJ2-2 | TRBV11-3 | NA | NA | CASSLASTGIGELFF | TGTGCCAGCAGCTTAGCTTCTACGGGGATCGGGGAGCTGTTTTTT
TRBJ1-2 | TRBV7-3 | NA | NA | CASSLGIGASGYTF | TGTGCCAGCAGCTTAGGTATAGGGGCGAGTGGCTACACCTTC
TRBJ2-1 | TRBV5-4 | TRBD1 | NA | CASSPVKTGDLNEQFF | TGTGCCAGCAGCCCCGTCAAGACAGGGGATCTCAATGAGCAGTTCTTC
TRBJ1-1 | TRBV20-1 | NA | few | CSARAGQGYTEAFF | TGCAGTGCTAGGGCCGGGCAGGGGTACACTGAAGCTTTCTTT
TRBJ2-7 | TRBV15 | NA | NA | CATSRESGSSYEQYF | TGTGCCACCAGCAGAGAATCAGGGTCCTCCTACGAGCAGTACTTC
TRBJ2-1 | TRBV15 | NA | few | CATSRDLGAQFF | TGTGCCACCAGCAGAGATTTAGGGGCGCAGTTCTTC
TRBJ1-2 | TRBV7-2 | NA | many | CASSFDRNYGYTF | TGTGCCAGCAGTTTCGACAGAAACTATGGCTACACCTTC
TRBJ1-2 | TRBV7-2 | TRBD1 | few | CASSLNPGGAGYTF | TGTGCCAGCAGCTTAAATCCAGGGGGAGCCGGCTACACCTTC
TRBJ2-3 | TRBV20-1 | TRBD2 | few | CSALKAGVTDTQYF | TGCAGTGCCCTAAAAGCGGGGGTGACAGATACGCAGTATTTT
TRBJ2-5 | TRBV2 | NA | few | CASSEVGRWTETQYF | TGTGCCAGCAGTGAAGTGGGCAGGTGGACGGAGACCCAGTACTTC
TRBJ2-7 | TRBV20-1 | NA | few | CSARDHRTSAYEQYF | TGCAGTGCTAGAGATCACAGGACAAGCGCCTACGAGCAGTACTTC
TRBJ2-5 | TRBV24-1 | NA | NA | CATSDPGQYQETQYF | TGTGCCACCAGTGATCCCGGACAGTACCAAGAGACCCAGTACTTC
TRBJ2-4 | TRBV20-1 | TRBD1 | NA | CSAPPGQGVDKNIQYF | TGCAGTGCTCCCCCGGGACAGGGTGTGGACAAAAACATTCAGTACTTC
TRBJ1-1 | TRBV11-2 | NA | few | CASSHVGVSTEAFF | TGTGCCAGCAGCCACGTCGGGGTGTCCACTGAAGCTTTCTTT
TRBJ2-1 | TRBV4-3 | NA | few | CASSQGILGGWNEQFF | TGCGCCAGCAGCCAAGGAATACTTGGGGGCTGGAATGAGCAGTTCTTC
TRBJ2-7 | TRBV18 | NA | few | CASSLPGLFSYEQYF | TGTGCCAGCTCGTTACCGGGCCTCTTCTCCTACGAGCAGTACTTC
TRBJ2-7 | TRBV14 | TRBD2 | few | CARGGVRRSYEQYF | TGTGCCAGGGGGGGGGTAAGAAGGTCCTACGAGCAGTACTTC
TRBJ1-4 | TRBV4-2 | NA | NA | CASSPILPVTNEKLFF | TGTGCCAGCAGCCCTATCCTCCCGGTAACGAATGAAAAACTGTTTTTT
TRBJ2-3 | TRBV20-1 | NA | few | CSARGWVSTDTQYF | TGCAGTGCTAGAGGTTGGGTTAGCACAGATACGCAGTATTTT
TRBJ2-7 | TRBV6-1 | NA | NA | CASRTPSSYEQYF | TGTGCCAGCAGAACACCGAGCTCCTACGAGCAGTACTTC
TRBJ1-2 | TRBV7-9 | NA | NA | CASSQGLYGYTF | TGTGCCAGCAGCCAGGGACTCTATGGCTACACCTTC
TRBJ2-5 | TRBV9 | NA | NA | CASSVAGSGGYETQYF | TGTGCCAGCAGCGTGGCTGGATCTGGGGGTTATGAGACCCAGTACTTC